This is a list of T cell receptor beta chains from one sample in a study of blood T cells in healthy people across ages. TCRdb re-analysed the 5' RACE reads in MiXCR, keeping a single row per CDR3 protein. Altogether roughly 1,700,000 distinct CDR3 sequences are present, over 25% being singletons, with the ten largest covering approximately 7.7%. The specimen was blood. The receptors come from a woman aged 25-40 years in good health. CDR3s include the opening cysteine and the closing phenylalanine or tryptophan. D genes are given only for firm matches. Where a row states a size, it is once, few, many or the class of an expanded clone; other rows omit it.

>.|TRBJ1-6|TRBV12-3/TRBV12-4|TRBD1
TGTGCCAACGGTCCGGACAGGGAGTCACCCCCCCACTTT
CANGPDRESPPHF
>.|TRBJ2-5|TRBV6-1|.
TGTGCCAGCAGTGAATTGGGGGGATGGGGAGAGACCCAGTACTTC
CASSELGGWGETQYF
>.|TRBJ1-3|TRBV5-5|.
TGTGCCAGCAGTACCCTAACTGGGATGGGAAACACCATATATTTT
CASSTLTGMGNTIYF
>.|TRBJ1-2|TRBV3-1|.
TGTGCCAGCAGCCCGTCCGGGTCCGGTAGAGGCTACACCTTC
CASSPSGSGRGYTF
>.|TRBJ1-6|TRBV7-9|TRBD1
TGTGCCAGCAGCTTAGAAGCGGGACAGGGGTCACCCCTCCACTTT
CASSLEAGQGSPLHF
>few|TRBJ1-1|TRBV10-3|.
TGTGCCATCAGTAGGCAGGGTATGGACGTTGAAGCTTTCTTT
CAISRQGMDVEAFF
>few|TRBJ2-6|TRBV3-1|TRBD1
TGTGCCAGCAGCCTTTTTCGAGGGACAGTGATCTCTGGGGCCAACGTCCTGACTTTC
CASSLFRGTVISGANVLTF
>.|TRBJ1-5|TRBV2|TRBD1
TGTGCCAGCAGTCGGGACAGGGGTTTCGATCAGCCCCAGCATTTT
CASSRDRGFDQPQHF
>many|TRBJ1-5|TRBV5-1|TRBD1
TGCGCCAGCGCCCCAGGGGGGAACTCCAATCAGCCCCAGCATTTT
CASAPGGNSNQPQHF
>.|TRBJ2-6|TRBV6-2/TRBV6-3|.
TGTGCCAGCACCCGGAGTGGAGGTTTCTTTTCTGGGGCCAACGTCCTGACTTTC
CASTRSGGFFSGANVLTF